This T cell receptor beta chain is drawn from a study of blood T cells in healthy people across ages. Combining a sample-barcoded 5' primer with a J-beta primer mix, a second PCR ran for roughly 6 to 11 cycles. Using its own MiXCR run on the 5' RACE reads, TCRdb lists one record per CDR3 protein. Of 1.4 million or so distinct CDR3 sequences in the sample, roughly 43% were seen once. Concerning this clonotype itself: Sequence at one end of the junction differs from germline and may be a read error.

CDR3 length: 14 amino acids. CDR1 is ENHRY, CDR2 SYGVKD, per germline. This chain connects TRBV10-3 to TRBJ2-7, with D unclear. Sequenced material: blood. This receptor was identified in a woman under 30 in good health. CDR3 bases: TGTACCATATCCCGTGGGGTCAGCATCTACGAGCAGTACTTC. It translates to CTISRGVSIYEQYF.